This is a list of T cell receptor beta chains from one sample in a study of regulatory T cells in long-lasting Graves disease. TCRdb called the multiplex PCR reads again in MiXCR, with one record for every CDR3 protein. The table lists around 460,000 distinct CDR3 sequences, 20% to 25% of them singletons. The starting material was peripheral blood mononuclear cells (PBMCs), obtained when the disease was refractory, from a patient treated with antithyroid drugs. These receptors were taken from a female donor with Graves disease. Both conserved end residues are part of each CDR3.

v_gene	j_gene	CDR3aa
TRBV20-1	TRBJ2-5	CSATSDSPGETQYF
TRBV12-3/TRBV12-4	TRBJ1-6	CASSLIGPGWNSPLHF
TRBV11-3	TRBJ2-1	CASRELQHSYNEQFF
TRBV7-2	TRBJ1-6	CASSLGGQGSPLHF
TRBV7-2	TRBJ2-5	CASSLVGQGQETQYF
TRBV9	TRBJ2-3	CASSQLSETSTDTQYF
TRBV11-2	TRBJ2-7	CASSLGSTGSPSYEQYF
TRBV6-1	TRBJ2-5	CASSRGGAVQETQYF
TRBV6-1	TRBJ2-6	CASRPGQGFSAGANVLTF
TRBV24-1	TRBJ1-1	CATSDGGASEAFF
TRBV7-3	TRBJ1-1	CASSSSGSAEAFF
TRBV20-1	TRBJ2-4	CSARRGGGGIQYF
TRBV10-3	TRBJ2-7	CAISDVVSQRQYF
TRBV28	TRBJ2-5	CASRGAWEGQDGTQYF
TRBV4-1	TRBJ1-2	CASSQVAGPNYGYTF
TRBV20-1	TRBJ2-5	CSAFRGRVQETQYF
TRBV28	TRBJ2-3	CASSFPGLVSDTQYF
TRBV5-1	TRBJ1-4	CASSSIGGRGEKLFF
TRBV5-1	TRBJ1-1	CASSLRQGAPNTEAFF
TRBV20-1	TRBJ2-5	CSARAPLAAQETQYF
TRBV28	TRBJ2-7	CASTPTGGSYEQYF
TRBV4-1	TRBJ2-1	CASSQDKGPGEQFF
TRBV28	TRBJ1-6	CASSLEGQFDNSPLHF